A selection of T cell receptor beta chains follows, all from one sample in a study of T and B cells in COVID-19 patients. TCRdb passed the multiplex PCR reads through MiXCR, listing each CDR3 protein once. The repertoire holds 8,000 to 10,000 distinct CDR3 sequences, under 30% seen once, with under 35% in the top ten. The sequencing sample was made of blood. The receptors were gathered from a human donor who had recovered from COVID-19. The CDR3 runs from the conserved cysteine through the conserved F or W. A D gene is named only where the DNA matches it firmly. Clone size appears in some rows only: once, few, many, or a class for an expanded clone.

TGCGCCAGCAGCCAAGGGGGGACAGGGGGCACTGAAGCTTTCTTT,CASSQGGTGGTEAFF,TRBV5-4,.,TRBJ1-1,TRBD1
TGTGCCAGCAGTTTAGGGGGGGACAGGGGCAGCATTCAGTACTTC,CASSLGGDRGSIQYF,TRBV27,once,TRBJ2-4,TRBD1
TGCAGTGCTAGAAAGGGGTCGGGGGAGCAGTACTTC,CSARKGSGEQYF,TRBV20-1,.,TRBJ2-7,.
TGTGCCGGAGGACAGGGGCCGAACTCACCCCTCCACTTT,CAGGQGPNSPLHF,TRBV12-3/TRBV12-4,medium-sized,TRBJ1-6,TRBD1
TGTGCCAGCAGCTTGGCGGGGGGGTCAGTTCAGCCCCAGCATTTT,CASSLAGGSVQPQHF,TRBV5-6,.,TRBJ1-5,.
TGCAGTGCTAGAGAGACTAGCGGGGCGGCGGGCGAGCAGTACTTC,CSARETSGAAGEQYF,TRBV20-1,.,TRBJ2-7,TRBD2
TGTGCCACCAGTGATTTTGGCAGGGGCGTGGACGAGCAGTACTTC,CATSDFGRGVDEQYF,TRBV24-1,few,TRBJ2-7,.
TGTGCCAGCAGCTCCTCCGGTCGCACAGATACGCAGTATTTT,CASSSSGRTDTQYF,TRBV7-2,.,TRBJ2-3,.
TGTGCCAGCAGCTTGGGGATCGGGGAGCTGTTTTTT,CASSLGIGELFF,TRBV5-4,medium-sized,TRBJ2-2,.
TGTGCCAGCAGTCCACAGGGTCCGGGGGATTCACCCCTCCACTTT,CASSPQGPGDSPLHF,TRBV6-4,.,TRBJ1-6,.
TGTGCCAGCAGCGCGGGACTAGGCGGCCTCAATGAGCAGTTCTTC,CASSAGLGGLNEQFF,TRBV7-9,.,TRBJ2-1,TRBD2
TGTGCCAGCAGCTTGGGCGGGGGCCCTAACGGGGAGCTGTTTTTT,CASSLGGGPNGELFF,TRBV5-6,medium-sized,TRBJ2-2,.